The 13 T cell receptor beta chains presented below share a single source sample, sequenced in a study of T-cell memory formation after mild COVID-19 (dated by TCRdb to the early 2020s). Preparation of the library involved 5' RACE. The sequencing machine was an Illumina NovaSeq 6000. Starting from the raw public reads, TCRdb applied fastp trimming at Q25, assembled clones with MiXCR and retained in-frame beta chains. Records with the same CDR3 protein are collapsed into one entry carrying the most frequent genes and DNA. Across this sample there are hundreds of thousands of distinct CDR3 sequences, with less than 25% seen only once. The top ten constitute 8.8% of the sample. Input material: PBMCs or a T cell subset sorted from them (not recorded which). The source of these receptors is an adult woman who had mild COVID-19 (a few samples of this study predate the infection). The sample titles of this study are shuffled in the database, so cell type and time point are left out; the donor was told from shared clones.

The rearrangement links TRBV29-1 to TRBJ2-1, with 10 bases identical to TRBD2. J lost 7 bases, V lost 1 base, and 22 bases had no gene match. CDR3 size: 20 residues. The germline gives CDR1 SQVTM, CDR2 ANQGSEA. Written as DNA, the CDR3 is TGCAGCGTTGAAGTTAGACTAGCGGGCATCATACACCAAGCCTCTAATGAGCAGTTCTTC. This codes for CSVEVRLAGIIHQASNEQFF.

CDR3 sequence (DNA): TGTGCCAGCAGCCCCCTAGCGGGGCCCGGCAATGAGCAGTTCTTC. Translation: CASSPLAGPGNEQFF. The chain carries TRBV7-6 and TRBJ2-1; 9 nucleotides agree with TRBD2. Trimming took 5 bases from V and 6 from J; bases not matched to a gene: 8. The germline gives CDR1 SGHVS, CDR2 FNYEAQ. The CDR3 totals 15 residues.

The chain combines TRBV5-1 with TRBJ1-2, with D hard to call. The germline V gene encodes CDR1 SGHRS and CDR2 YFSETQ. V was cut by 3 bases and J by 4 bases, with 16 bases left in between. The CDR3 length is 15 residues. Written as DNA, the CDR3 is TGCGCCAGCAGCTCCCAAGGAGATAAGAGCTATGGCTACACCTTC. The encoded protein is CASSSQGDKSYGYTF. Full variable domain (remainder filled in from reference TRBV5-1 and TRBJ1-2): KAGVTQTPRYLIKTRGQQVTLSCSPISGHRSVSWYQQTPGQGLQFLFEYFSETQRNKGNFPGRFSGRQFSNSRSEMNVSTLELGDSALYLCASSSQGDKSYGYTFGSGTRLTVV.

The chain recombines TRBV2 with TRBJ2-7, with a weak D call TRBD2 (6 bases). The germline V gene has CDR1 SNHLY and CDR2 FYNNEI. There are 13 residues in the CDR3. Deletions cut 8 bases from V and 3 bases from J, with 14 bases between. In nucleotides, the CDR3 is TGTGCCAGCGTGGGACTGCAGAACTACGAGCAGTACTTC. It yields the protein CASVGLQNYEQYF. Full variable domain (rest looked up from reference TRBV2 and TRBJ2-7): EPEVTQTPSHQVTQMGQEVILRCVPISNHLYFYWYRQILGQKVEFLVSFYNNEISEKSEIFDDQFSVERPDGSNFTLKIRSTKLEDSAMYFCASVGLQNYEQYFGPGTRLTVT.

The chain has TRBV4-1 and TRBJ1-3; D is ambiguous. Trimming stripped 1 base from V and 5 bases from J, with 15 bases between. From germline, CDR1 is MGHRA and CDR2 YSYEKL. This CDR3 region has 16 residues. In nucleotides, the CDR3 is TGCGCCAGCAGCCAAGGGGCAGGCCGGCTGAGAAACACCATATATTTT. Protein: CASSQGAGRLRNTIYF.

The CDR3 coding sequence is TGTGCCAGCAGTAACGGGGACGGACCCTACGAGCAGTACTTC. It codes for CASSNGDGPYEQYF. The chain links TRBV6-6 to TRBJ2-7, with D perhaps TRBD1 or TRBD2 (5 bases each). V lost 5 bases, J lost 2 bases, and 13 bases lay in between. The germline V gene encodes CDR1 MNHNY and CDR2 SVGAGI (reference sequence). This CDR3 spans 14 amino acids.

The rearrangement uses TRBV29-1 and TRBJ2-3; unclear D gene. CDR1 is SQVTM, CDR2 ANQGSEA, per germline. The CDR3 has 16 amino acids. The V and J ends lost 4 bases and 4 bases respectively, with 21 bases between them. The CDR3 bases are TGCAGCGTTGTGTGTGTGTTACCCGATATGGCAGATACGCAGTATTTT. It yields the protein CSVVCVLPDMADTQYF.

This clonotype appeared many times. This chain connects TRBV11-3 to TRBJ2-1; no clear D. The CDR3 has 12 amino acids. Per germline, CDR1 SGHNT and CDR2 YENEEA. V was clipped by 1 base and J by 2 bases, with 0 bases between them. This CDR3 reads CASSLAYNEQFF. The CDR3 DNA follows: TGTGCCAGCAGCTTAGCCTACAATGAGCAGTTCTTC.

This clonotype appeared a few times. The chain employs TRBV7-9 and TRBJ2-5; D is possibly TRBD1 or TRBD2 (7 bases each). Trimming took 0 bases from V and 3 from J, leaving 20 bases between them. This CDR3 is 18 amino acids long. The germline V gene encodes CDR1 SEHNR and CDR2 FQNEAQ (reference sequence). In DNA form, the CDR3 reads TGTGCCAGCAGCTTAGCCCTCGAGGGGGCGGGGGTCAAAGAGACCCAGTACTTC. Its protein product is CASSLALEGAGVKETQYF.

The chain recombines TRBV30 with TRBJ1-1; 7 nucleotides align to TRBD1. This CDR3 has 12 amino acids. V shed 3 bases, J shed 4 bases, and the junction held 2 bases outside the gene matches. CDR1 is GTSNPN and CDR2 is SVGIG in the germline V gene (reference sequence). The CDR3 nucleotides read TGTGCCTGGAGCAGACAGGGCACTGAAGCTTTCTTT. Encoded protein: CAWSRQGTEAFF. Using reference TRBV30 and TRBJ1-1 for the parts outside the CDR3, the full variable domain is SQTIHQWPATLVQPVGSPLSLECTVEGTSNPNLYWYRQAAGRGLQLLFYSVGIGQISSEVPQNLSASRPQDRQFILSSKKLLLSDSGFYLCAWSRQGTEAFFGQGTRLTVV.

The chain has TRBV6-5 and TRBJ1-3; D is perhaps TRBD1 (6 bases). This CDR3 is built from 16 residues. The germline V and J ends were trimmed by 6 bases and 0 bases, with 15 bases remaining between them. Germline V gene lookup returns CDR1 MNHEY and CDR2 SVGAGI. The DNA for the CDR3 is TGTGCCAGCAGCCACCCCCAGGGGAGCTCTGGAAACACCATATATTTT. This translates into CASSHPQGSSGNTIYF.

CDR3 bases: TGTGCCAGCAGCTTCAGGACTGAAGCTTTCTTT. It specifies CASSFRTEAFF. This chain joins TRBV12-3 or TRBV12-4 and TRBJ1-1; D is uncertain. Trimming cost V 6 bases and J 5 bases, with 7 bases left between them. The CDR3 extends over 11 amino acids.

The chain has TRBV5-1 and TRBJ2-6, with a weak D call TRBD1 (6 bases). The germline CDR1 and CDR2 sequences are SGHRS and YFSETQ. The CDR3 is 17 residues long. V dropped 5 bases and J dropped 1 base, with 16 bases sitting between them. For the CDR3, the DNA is TGCGCCAGCAGACCCGGGATCACAGGGTCTGGGGCCAACGTCCTGACTTTC. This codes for CASRPGITGSGANVLTF.